This entry concerns a single TCR beta chain. Its antigen target is currently unknown. The sample comes from a study of T cells in severe cutaneous drug reactions (dated by TCRdb to about 2019). About the full investigation: Recruitment took place between the early 2010s and the late 2010s, drawing patients from Taiwan, Thailand and a European registry network. Enrollment was limited to patients whose SJS/TEN or DRESS diagnosis was probable or definite according to RegiSCAR criteria. The Naranjo algorithm and the ALDEN drug causality algorithm were used to assign the culprit drug. Blister fluids/cells, PBMC and other biological samples were taken from patients in the acute stage or the recovery stage. Bulk TCR sequencing was combined with single-cell sequencing, quantitative PCR validation, functional assays and transgenic mouse experiments. Libraries were prepared using iRepertoire multiplex PCR, and a comparison was cited by the authors in which similar capture of abundant clonotypes was shown across iRepertoire and 5' RACE methods with or without UMI. The investigation overall reported the following: The authors stated that further study is still needed to find out whether the public TCR applies more generally to SJS/TEN caused by other drugs. A public TCRbeta CDR3, present at a mean of roughly 13% in all seven CBZ-SJS/TEN blister samples, was undetectable or scarce in PBMC from tolerant controls and healthy donors.

The donors whose samples were sequenced had carbamazepine-induced Stevens-Johnson syndrome or toxic epidermal necrolysis (CBZ-SJS/TEN). The peripheral blood repertoires were taken from CBZ-SJS/TEN patients of two origins, a few Han Chinese and about six European. Patients with drug-induced severe cutaneous adverse reactions had T cell receptor repertoires profiled by next-generation sequencing to look for drug-specific clonotypes. RNA was isolated from either blister cells of skin lesions or peripheral blood mononuclear cells. For both bulk and single-cell sequencing, libraries were prepared with the iRepertoire multiplex PCR system and TCR subtype-specific primers. Multiplex PCR with primers aimed at the V, D and J gene regions produced the bulk TCR beta libraries. Roughly 95-550 ng of RNA per sample served as input for bulk TCR library preparation. Bulk TCR beta amplicons were sequenced on an Illumina MiSeq. The authors processed their data as follows. Sample misassignments and low-quality sequencing reads were removed through quality control steps. The CDR3 was defined as the amino acids lying between the Y[YFLI]C motif of the V gene and the [FW]GXGT motif of the J segment. TRBV and TRBJ gene assignments and CDR3 clonotypes followed the IMGT database. TRBV expression in each sample was normalized to the mean of the same gene in PBMC from just under 45 healthy donors. Following reprocessing of the reads by TCRdb, the data hold one row per CDR3 protein sequence and no DNA is available. For this entry, the V and J calls and clone size follow TCRdb and not the study's own pipeline. The table kept for this sample lists roughly 5,400 distinct CDR3 sequences. The top ten constitute approximately 15% of the sample.

Sequences were obtained from PBMCs. This clonotype was sampled from a human donor with a severe cutaneous adverse drug reaction.

The CDR3 protein: CASSRNVEGPSGNTIYF. The sequence joins TRBV7-8 to TRBJ1-3. The CDR3 has 17 amino acids, counting the end cysteine and phenylalanine. No DNA was logged. CDR1 and CDR2 are drawn from the germline V gene: SGHVS, FQNEAQ. With all but the CDR3 taken from the reference TRBV7-8 and TRBJ1-3 genes, the full variable domain is: GAGVSQSPRYKVAKRGQDVALRCDPISGHVSLFWYQQALGQGPEFLTYFQNEAQLDKSGLPSDRFFAERPEGSVSTLKIQRTQQEDSAVYLCASSRNVEGPSGNTIYFGEGSWLTVV.